Listed below are T cell receptor beta chains from one sample, sequenced in a study of beta chain features in type 1 diabetes. The repertoire was sequenced with immunoSEQ multiplex PCR; TCRdb's copy has only in-frame clones and lacks some. The table includes under 45,000 clones, roughly 45% detected once. What was sequenced was stem cell memory CD4+ T cells from blood. The receptor source for this set is a woman in her thirties in good health. Both conserved end residues are part of each CDR3. The D gene is left open where the match is weak. Size is stated for part of the rows, as once, few or many counts, or as a class when the clone is expanded.

D	size	V	J	DNA	CDR3
-	few	TRBV6-1	TRBJ1-2	TGTGCCAGCAGTTCTGACAGCAACTATGGCTACACCTTC	CASSSDSNYGYTF
TRBD1	-	TRBV7-9	TRBJ2-2	TGTGCCAGCAGTTATGGGACAGCGAACACCGGGGAGCTGTTTTTT	CASSYGTANTGELFF
-	-	TRBV5-4	TRBJ2-3	TGTGCCAGCAGCTTGGCCAATCCGGGGAGCCCAGATACGCAGTATTTT	CASSLANPGSPDTQYF
-	-	TRBV7-9	TRBJ2-5	TGTGCCAGCAGCTTAGGCAAAGCTGCCTGGAGGCAGCAAGAGACCCAGTACTTC	CASSLGKAAWRQQETQYF
-	-	TRBV7-3	TRBJ2-1	TGTGCCAGCAGCTTACAGGAGGGCGCCAATGAGCAGTTCTTC	CASSLQEGANEQFF
-	-	TRBV25-1	TRBJ2-5	TGTGCCAGCAGTGAAACGGGGTCTGGAGAGACCCAGTACTTC	CASSETGSGETQYF
TRBD2	-	TRBV7-2	TRBJ2-1	TGTGCCAGCAGCCTCCTAGCGGGAGCGGGGAATGAGCAGTTCTTC	CASSLLAGAGNEQFF
-	few	TRBV6-5	TRBJ2-2	TGTGCCAGCAGTTCCCCGGGACAAGGCGTTTTTGGGGAGCTGTTTTTT	CASSSPGQGVFGELFF
TRBD2	-	TRBV30	TRBJ2-7	TGTGCCTGGACCACTACCCCCGGGACTAGCAGTTACGAGCAGTACTTC	CAWTTTPGTSSYEQYF
-	-	TRBV4-2	TRBJ2-1	TGTGCCAGCAGCCAAGAGATGCAGGGGACTACGGCACGATTCTTC	CASSQEMQGTTARFF
-	few	TRBV7-9	TRBJ2-1	TGTGCCAGCAGCCCCCGGGGGTGGGCGGCCGAGTTCTTC	CASSPRGWAAEFF
TRBD2	-	TRBV9	TRBJ2-1	TGTGCCAGCAGGCCGGCTAGCGGGAATGGTGAGCAGTTCTTC	CASRPASGNGEQFF
-	few	TRBV18	TRBJ2-7	TGTGCCAGCTCACCCGCGGACAGTCCCAGGCAGTACTTC	CASSPADSPRQYF
TRBD2	few	TRBV11-2	TRBJ2-3	TGTGCCAGCAGCTTCCCCACACTAGCGGGAGGCACAGATACGCAGTATTTT	CASSFPTLAGGTDTQYF
-	-	TRBV6-5	TRBJ2-3	TGTGCCAGCACCCCCCTGACAAGCACAGATACGCAGTATTTT	CASTPLTSTDTQYF